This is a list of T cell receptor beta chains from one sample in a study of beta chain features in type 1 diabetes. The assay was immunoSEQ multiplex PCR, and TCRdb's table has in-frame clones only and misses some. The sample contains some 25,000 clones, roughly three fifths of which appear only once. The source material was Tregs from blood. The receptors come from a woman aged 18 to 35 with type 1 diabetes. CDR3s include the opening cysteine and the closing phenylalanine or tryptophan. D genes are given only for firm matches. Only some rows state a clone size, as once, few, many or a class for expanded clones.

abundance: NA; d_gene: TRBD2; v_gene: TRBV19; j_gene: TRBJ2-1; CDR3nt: TGTGCCAGTAGTGAAGGACTAGCGGGAGGGAAACTCTACAATGAGCAGTTCTTC; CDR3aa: CASSEGLAGGKLYNEQFF
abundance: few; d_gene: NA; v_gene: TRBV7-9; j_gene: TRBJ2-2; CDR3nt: TGTGCCAGCAGCCGCCGGTCGACATCGAACACCGGGGAGCTGTTTTTT; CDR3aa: CASSRRSTSNTGELFF
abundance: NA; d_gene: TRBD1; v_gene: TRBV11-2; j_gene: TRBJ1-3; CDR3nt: TGTGCCAGCAGCTACGGACGGGGTAGCGGGACAGTCTCTGGAAACACCATATATTTT; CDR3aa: CASSYGRGSGTVSGNTIYF
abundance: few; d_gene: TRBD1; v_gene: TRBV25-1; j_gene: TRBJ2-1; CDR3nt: TGTGCCAGCAGCTGGCTTACAGGGGGCATCGACAATGAGCAGTTCTTC; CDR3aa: CASSWLTGGIDNEQFF
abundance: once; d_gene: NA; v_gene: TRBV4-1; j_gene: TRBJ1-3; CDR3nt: TGCGCCAGCAGCGGGGAGGGAAACACCATATATTTT; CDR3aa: CASSGEGNTIYF
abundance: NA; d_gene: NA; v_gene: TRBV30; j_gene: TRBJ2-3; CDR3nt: TGTGCCTCCTCCAGGGGCCGGAGTGGGATCGGCACAGATACGCAGTATTTT; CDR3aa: CASSRGRSGIGTDTQYF
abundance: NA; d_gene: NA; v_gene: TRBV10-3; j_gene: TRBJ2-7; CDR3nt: TGTGCCATCAGTGAGTCGACGGGAGTTTCCTACGAGCAGTACTTC; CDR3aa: CAISESTGVSYEQYF
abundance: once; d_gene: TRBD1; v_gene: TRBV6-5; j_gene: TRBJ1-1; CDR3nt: TGTGCCAGCAGCGAGGGACAGACGCCTGAAGCTTTCTTT; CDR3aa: CASSEGQTPEAFF
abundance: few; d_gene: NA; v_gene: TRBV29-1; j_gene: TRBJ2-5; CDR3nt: TGCAGCGTTATTCGTAGCGCCGAGGTAGAGACCCAGTACTTC; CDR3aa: CSVIRSAEVETQYF
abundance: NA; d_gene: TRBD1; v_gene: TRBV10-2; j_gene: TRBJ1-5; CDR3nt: TGCGCCAGCCCGTACCTGGACAGGCCTGTGGGCAATCAGCCCCAGCATTTT; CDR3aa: CASPYLDRPVGNQPQHF
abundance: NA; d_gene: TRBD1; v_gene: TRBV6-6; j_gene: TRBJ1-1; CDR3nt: TGTGCCAGCAGTTACAAGACAGGGTTTGGCACTGAAGCTTTCTTT; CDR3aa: CASSYKTGFGTEAFF
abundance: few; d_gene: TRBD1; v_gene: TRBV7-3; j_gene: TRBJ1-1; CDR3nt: TGTGCCAGCAGCTTACAGGGGGCAGGGAACACTGAAGCTTTCTTT; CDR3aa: CASSLQGAGNTEAFF
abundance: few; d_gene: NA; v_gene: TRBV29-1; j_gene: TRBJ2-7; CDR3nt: TGCAGCGTTGAGGCGGGGGCAGGGGGCTTCTACGAGCAGTACTTC; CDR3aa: CSVEAGAGGFYEQYF
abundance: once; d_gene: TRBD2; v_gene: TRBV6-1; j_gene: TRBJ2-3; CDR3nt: TGTGCCAGCACCCAAGCGGGAGCAATATCAGATACGCAGTATTTT; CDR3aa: CASTQAGAISDTQYF
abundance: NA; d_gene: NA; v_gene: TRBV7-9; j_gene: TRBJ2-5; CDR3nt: TGTGCCAGCAGCTTAGCAGTGCGAGTCGAGGCGTTAGAGACCCAGTACTTC; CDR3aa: CASSLAVRVEALETQYF
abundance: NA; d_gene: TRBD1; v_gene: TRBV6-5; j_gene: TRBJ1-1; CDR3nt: TGTGCCAGCAGCCCGGGACAGACCGAAGCTTTCTTT; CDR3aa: CASSPGQTEAFF
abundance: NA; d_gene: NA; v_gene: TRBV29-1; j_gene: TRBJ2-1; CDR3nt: TGCAGCGTCGGGACTGCACAACCGGAGCAGTTCTTC; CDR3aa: CSVGTAQPEQFF
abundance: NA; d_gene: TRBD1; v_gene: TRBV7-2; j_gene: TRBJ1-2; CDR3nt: TGTGCCAGCAGCTTCCGGACAGGGAGGGATGGCTACACCTTC; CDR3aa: CASSFRTGRDGYTF
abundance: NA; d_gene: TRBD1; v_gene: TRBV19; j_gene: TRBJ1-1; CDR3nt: TGTGCCAGTAACCCGGGACAGGGGAGCACTGAAGCTTTCTTT; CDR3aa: CASNPGQGSTEAFF
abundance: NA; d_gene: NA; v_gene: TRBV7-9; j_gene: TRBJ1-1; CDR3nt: TGTGCCAGCAGCTTACAGGGTTGGACTGAAGCTTTCTTT; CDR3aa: CASSLQGWTEAFF
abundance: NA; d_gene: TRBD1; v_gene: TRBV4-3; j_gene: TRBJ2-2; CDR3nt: TGCGCCAGCAGCTTTGACAGGGTAATGAACGGGGAGCTGTTTTTT; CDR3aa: CASSFDRVMNGELFF
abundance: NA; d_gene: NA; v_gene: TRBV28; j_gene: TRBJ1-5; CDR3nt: TGTGCCAGCCTGCGCGGGGTTAATCAGCCCCAGCATTTT; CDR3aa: CASLRGVNQPQHF
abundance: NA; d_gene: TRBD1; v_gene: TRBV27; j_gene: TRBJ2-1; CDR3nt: TGTGCCAGCAGTACTAGGGGGTCGACAGGGAATGAGCAGTTCTTC; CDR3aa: CASSTRGSTGNEQFF
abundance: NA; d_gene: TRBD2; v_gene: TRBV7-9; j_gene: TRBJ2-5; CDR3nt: TGTGCCAGCAGCTACCCGGGACTAGCGGGAGGTAGAGAGACCCAGTACTTC; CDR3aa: CASSYPGLAGGRETQYF
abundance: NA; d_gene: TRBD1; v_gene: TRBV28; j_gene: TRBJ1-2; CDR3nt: TGTGCCAGCACCCCCGGACAGGGGGAAGGCTACACCTTC; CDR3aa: CASTPGQGEGYTF
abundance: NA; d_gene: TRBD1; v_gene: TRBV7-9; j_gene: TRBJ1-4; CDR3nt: TGTGCCAGCAGCTTTGGACAGGGGTCCGCGGAACTGTTTTTT; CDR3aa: CASSFGQGSAELFF
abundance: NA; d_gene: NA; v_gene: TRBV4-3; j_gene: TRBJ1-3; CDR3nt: TGCGCCAGCAGCCCTACCTTAGGGGACACCATATATTTT; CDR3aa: CASSPTLGDTIYF
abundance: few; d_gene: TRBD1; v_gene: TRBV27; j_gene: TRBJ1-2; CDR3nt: TGTGCCAGCAGTTTTACAGGGGGGTGGAAAGGCTACACCTTC; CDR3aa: CASSFTGGWKGYTF
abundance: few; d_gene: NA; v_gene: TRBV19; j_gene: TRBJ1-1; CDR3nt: TGTGCCAGTAGTATAGAGCAGGGTGTGACTGAAGCTTTCTTT; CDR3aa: CASSIEQGVTEAFF
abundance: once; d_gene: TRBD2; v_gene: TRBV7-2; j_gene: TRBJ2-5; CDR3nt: TGTGCCAGCAGCTTAGAGGGCGGGAGGGGAGAGACCCAGTACTTC; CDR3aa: CASSLEGGRGETQYF
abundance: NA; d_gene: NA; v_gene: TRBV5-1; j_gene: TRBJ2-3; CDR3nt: TGCGCCAGCAGCTTGAGGGGGAGTAGCACAGATACGCAGTATTTT; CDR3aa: CASSLRGSSTDTQYF
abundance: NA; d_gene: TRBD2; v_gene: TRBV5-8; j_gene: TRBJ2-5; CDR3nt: TGTGCCAGCAGCCCGGGACTAGCCCACACTGAGCAGTACTTC; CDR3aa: CASSPGLAHTEQYF
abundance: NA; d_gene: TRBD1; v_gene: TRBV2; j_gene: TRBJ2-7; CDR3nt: TGTGCCAGCAGCCCCTCGGGACAGGGGGACTACGAGCAGTACTTC; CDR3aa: CASSPSGQGDYEQYF
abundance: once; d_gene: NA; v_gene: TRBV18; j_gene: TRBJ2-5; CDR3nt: TGTGCCAGCTCACTTAAACGGGATGTTCGAGGGGAGACCCAGTACTTC; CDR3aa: CASSLKRDVRGETQYF
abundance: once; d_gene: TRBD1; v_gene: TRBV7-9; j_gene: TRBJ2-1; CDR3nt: TGTGCCAGCAGCTTTGACAGGGGGGACAATGAGCAGTTCTTC; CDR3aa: CASSFDRGDNEQFF
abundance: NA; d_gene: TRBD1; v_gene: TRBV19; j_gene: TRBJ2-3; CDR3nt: TGTGCCAGTAGTAGGACAGGGGGCAGGTCCACCCCCGAATCGCAGTATTTT; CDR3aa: CASSRTGGRSTPESQYF
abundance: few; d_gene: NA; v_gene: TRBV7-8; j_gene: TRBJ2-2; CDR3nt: TGTGCCAGCAGCCCTCTTTACTACACCGGGGAGCTGTTTTTT; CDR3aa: CASSPLYYTGELFF